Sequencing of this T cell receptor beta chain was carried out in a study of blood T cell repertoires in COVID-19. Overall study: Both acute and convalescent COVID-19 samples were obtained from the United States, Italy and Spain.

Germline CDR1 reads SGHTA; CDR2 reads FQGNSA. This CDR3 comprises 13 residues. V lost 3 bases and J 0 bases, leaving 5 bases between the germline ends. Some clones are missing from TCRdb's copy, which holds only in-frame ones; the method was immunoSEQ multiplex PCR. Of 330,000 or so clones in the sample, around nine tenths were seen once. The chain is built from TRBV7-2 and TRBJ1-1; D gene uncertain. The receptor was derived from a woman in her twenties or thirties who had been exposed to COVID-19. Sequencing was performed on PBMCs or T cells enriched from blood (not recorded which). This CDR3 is CASSFTVNTEAFF. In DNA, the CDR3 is TGTGCCAGCAGCTTCACAGTGAACACTGAAGCTTTCTTT.